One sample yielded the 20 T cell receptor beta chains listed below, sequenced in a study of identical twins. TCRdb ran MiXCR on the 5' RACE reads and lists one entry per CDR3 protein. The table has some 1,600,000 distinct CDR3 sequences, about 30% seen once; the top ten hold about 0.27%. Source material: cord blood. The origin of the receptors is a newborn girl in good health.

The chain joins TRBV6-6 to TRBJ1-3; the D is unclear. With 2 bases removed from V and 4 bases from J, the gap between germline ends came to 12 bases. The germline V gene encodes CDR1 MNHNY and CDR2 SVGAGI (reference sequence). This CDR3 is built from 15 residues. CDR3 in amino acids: CASSYESRAGNTIYF. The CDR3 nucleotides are TGTGCCAGCAGTTACGAGAGCCGGGCCGGAAACACCATATATTTT.

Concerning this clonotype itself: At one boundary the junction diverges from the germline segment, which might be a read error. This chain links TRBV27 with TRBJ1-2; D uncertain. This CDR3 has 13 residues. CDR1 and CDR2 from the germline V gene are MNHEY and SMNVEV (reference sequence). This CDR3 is CAGSPLKGNGYTF. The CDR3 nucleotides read TGTGCCGGCAGTCCCCTTAAAGGCAATGGCTACACCTTC.

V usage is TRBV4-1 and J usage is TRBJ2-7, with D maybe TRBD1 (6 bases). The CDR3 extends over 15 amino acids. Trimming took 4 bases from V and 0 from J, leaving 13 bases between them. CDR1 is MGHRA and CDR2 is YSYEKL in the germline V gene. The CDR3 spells CASSRGAGASYEQYF. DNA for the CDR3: TGCGCCAGCAGCCGAGGGGCAGGGGCCTCCTACGAGCAGTACTTC.

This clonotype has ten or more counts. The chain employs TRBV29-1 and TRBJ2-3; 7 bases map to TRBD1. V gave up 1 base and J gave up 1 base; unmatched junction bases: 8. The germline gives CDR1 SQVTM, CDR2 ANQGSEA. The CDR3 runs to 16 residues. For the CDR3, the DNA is TGCAGCGTTGAAGCGGACAGGCCAAGGGGCACAGATACGCAGTATTTT. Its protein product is CSVEADRPRGTDTQYF.

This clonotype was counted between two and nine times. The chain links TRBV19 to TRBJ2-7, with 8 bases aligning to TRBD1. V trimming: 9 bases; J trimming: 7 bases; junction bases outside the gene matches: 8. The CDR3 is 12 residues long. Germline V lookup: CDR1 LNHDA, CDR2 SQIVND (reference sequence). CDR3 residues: CASRQGYNEQYF. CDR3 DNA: TGTGCCAGCAGACAGGGGTACAATGAGCAGTACTTC.

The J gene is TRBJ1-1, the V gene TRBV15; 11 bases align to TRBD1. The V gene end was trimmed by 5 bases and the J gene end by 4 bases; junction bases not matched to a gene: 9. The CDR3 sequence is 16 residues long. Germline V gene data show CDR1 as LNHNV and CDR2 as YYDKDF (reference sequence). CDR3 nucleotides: TGTGCCACCAGCCCTTGGACAGGGGGCGTAGCCACTGAAGCTTTCTTT. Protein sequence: CATSPWTGGVATEAFF.

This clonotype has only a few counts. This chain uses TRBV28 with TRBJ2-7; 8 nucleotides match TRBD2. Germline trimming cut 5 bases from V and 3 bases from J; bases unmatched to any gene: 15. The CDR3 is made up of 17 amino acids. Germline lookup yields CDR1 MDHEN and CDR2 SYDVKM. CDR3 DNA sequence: TGTGCCAGCAGTCCCCCTCTAGGTAGCGGGAAAGGCTACGAGCAGTACTTC. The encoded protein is CASSPPLGSGKGYEQYF. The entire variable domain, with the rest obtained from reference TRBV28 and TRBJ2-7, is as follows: DVKVTQSSRYLVKRTGEKVFLECVQDMDHENMFWYRQDPGLGLRLIYFSYDVKMKEKGDIPEGYSVSREKKERFSLILESASTNQTSMYLCASSPPLGSGKGYEQYFGPGTRLTVT.

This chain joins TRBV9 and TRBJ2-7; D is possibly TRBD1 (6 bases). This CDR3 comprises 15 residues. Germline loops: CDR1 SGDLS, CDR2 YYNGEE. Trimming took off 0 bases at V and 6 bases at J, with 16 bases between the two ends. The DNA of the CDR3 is TGTGCCAGCAGCGTAGATCAGGGGCGTCAGATCGAGCAGTACTTC. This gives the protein CASSVDQGRQIEQYF.

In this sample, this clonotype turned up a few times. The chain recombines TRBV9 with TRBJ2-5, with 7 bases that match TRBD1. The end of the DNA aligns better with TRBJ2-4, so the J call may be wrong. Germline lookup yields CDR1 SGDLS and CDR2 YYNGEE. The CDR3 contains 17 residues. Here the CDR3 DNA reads TGTGCCAGCAGCGTAGTGTTCGAGACAGGGAACAAAAACATTCAGTACTTC. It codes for CASSVVFETGNKNIQYF.

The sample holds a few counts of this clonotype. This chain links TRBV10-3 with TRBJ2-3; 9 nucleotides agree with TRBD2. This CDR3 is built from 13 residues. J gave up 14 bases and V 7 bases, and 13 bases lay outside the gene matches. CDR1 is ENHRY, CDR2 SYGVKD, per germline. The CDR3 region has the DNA TGTGCCATCAAGGGGCTAGCGGGGTCCTCCGCGTATTTT. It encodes CAIKGLAGSSAYF.

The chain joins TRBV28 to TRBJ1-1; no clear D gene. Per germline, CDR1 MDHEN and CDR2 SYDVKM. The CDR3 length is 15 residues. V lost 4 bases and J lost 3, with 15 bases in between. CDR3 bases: TGTGCCAGCAGTTCCTCGGGAGCTCTAGACACTGAAGCTTTCTTT. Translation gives CASSSSGALDTEAFF. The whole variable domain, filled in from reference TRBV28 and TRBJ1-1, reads DVKVTQSSRYLVKRTGEKVFLECVQDMDHENMFWYRQDPGLGLRLIYFSYDVKMKEKGDIPEGYSVSREKKERFSLILESASTNQTSMYLCASSSSGALDTEAFFGQGTRLTVV.

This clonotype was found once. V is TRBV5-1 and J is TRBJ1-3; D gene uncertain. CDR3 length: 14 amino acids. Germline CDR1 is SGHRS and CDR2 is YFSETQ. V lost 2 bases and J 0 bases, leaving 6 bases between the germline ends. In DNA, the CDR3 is TGCGCCAGCAGCTTCGAGGACTCTGGAAACACCATATATTTT. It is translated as CASSFEDSGNTIYF.

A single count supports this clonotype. In DNA form, the CDR3 reads TGCGCCAGCAGCTCGGAAGGGGCTCCCTATGGCTACACCTTC. Encoded protein: CASSSEGAPYGYTF. The chain uses TRBV5-1 and TRBJ1-2; perhaps TRBD1 as D (5 bases). The ends were cut back, 3 bases at V and 4 bases at J, with 13 bases in the middle. This CDR3 has 14 amino acids. Germline V gene lookup returns CDR1 SGHRS and CDR2 YFSETQ.

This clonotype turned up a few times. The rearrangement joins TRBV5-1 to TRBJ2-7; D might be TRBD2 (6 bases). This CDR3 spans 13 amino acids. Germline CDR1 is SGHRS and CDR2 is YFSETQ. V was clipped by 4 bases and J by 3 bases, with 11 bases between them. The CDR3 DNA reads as TGCGCCAGCAGCCAACTAGCACACTACGAGCAGTACTTC. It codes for CASSQLAHYEQYF.

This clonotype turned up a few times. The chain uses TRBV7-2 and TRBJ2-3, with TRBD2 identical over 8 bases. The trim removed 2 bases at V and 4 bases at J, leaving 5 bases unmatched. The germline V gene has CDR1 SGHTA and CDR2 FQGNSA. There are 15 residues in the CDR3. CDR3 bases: TGTGCCAGCAGCTTATCGGGACTAGGGGCAGATACGCAGTATTTT. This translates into CASSLSGLGADTQYF.

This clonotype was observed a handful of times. CDR3 residues: CASRDGQNEQFF. The CDR3 DNA follows: TGTGCCAGTCGGGACGGGCAGAATGAGCAGTTCTTC. The chain carries TRBV2 and TRBJ2-1; perhaps D is TRBD1 or TRBD2 (5 bases each). Germline-derived CDR1 and CDR2 are SNHLY and FYNNEI. This CDR3 has 12 residues. V was clipped by 9 bases and J by 7 bases, with 13 bases between them. The full variable domain, its missing parts supplied by reference TRBV2 and TRBJ2-1, is EPEVTQTPSHQVTQMGQEVILRCVPISNHLYFYWYRQILGQKVEFLVSFYNNEISEKSEIFDDQFSVERPDGSNFTLKIRSTKLEDSAMYFCASRDGQNEQFFGPGTRLTVL.

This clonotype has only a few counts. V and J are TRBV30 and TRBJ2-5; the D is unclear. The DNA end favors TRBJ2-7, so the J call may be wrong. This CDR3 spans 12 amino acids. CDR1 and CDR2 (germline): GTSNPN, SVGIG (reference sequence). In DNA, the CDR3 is TGTGCCTCCAGGTACAGTGGCCACGAGCAGTACTTC. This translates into CASRYSGHEQYF.

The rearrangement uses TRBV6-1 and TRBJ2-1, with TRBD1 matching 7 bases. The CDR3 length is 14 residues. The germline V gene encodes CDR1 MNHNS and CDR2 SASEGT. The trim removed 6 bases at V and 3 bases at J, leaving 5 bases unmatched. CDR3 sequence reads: CASRETGFYNEQFF. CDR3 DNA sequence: TGTGCCAGCAGGGAGACAGGGTTCTACAATGAGCAGTTCTTC.

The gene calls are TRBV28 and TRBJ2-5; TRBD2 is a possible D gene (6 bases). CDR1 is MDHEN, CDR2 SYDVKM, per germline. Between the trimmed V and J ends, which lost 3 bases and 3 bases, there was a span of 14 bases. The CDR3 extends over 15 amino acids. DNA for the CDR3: TGTGCCAGCAGTTTTCCCCATCGGGGGAAAGAGACCCAGTACTTC. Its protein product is CASSFPHRGKETQYF.

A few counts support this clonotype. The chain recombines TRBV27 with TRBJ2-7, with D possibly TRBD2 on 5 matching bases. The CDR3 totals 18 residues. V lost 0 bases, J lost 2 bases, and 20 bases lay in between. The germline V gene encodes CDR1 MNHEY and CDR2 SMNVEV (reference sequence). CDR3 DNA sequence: TGTGCCAGCAGTTTATCGATGAGCGGAAATGCCTGGGCCTACGAGCAGTACTTC. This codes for CASSLSMSGNAWAYEQYF.